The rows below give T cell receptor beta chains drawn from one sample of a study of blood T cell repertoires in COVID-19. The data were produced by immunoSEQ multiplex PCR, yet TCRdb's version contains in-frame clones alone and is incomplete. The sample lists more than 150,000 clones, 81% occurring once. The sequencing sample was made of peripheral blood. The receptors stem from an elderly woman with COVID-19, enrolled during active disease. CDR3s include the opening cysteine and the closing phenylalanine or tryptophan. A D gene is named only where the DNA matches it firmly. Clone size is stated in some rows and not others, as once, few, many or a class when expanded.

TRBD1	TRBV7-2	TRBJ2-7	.	CASSFSGQGSYEQYF	TGTGCCAGCAGCTTTTCCGGACAGGGCTCCTACGAGCAGTACTTC
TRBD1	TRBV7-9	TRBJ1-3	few	CASSLGPRGPGNTIYF	TGTGCCAGCAGCTTAGGACCCAGGGGGCCTGGAAACACCATATATTTT
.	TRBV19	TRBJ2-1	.	CASSIALQGPTNEQFF	TGTGCCAGTAGTATTGCCCTGCAGGGTCCCACCAATGAGCAGTTCTTC
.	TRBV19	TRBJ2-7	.	CASSLSGTSSYEQYF	TGTGCCAGTAGTCTCTCCGGGACATCCAGCTACGAGCAGTACTTC
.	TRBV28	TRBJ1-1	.	CASSSSTLRVTEAFF	TGTGCCAGCAGTTCATCGACCCTCAGGGTCACTGAAGCTTTCTTT
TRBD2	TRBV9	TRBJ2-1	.	CASSPTIGTSGAQYNEQFF	TGTGCCAGCAGCCCTACGATTGGGACTAGCGGGGCCCAATACAATGAGCAGTTCTTC
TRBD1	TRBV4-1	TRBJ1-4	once	CASSQTDRGKRKLFF	TGCGCCAGCAGCCAGACGGACAGGGGAAAGCGGAAACTGTTTTTT
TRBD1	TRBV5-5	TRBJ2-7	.	CASSLAGTGGFYEQYF	TGTGCCAGCAGCTTGGCCGGGACAGGGGGCTTCTACGAGCAGTACTTC
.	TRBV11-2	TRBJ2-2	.	CASSLGRGTNTGELFF	TGTGCCAGCAGCTTAGGAAGGGGGACCAACACCGGGGAGCTGTTTTTT
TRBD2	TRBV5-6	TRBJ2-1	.	CASSRGLAGGPSEQFF	TGTGCCAGCAGCAGAGGACTAGCGGGGGGGCCTAGTGAGCAGTTCTTC
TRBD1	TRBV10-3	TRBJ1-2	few	CAISEWGDREEGYTF	TGTGCCATCAGTGAGTGGGGCGACAGGGAGGAAGGCTACACCTTC
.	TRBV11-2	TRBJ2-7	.	CASSLSRYEQYF	TGTGCCAGCAGCTTATCCCGCTACGAGCAGTACTTC
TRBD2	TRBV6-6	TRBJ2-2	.	CASNRAGVEGGELFF	TGTGCCAGCAATCGAGCGGGAGTAGAAGGCGGGGAGCTGTTTTTT
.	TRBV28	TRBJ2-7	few	CASSRHSFNLATSSYEQYF	TGTGCCAGCAGTCGACATAGCTTTAATCTAGCGACCAGCTCCTACGAGCAGTACTTC
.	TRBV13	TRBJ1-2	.	CASSLGGDITYGYTF	TGTGCCAGCAGCTTAGGAGGGGATATCACCTATGGCTACACCTTC
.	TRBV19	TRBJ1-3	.	CASSFADSPESGNTIYF	TGTGCCAGTAGTTTTGCCGACAGCCCGGAGTCTGGAAACACCATATATTTT